The 18 T cell receptor beta chains listed next were all sequenced from one sample in a study of cytomegalovirus exposure and HLA in healthy donors. It was with 60 Vbeta and 13 Jbeta primers that the PCR ran. Clones were read by immunoSEQ multiplex PCR, and TCRdb kept only the in-frame ones, dropping some. This repertoire shows about 90,000 clones, around 70% found once; its top ten account for approximately 15%. What was sequenced was PBMCs. Source of these receptors: a woman aged 45-60 years in good health and CMV-seropositive.

The chain employs TRBV18 and TRBJ2-2, with D uncertain. From germline, CDR1 is KGHSH and CDR2 LQKENI. The V gene lost 3 bases and the J gene lost 3 bases, with 20 bases spanning the gap. The CDR3 has 18 residues. The CDR3 is CASSPVPEQSHHTGELFF. The CDR3 region has the DNA TGTGCCAGCTCACCCGTCCCTGAACAATCTCACCACACCGGGGAGCTGTTTTTT. The full variable domain, with the rest looked up from reference TRBV18 and TRBJ2-2, is NAGVMQNPRHLVRRRGQEARLRCSPMKGHSHVYWYRQLPEEGLKFMVYLQKENIIDESGMPKERFSAEFPKEGPSILRIQQVVRGDSAAYFCASSPVPEQSHHTGELFFGEGSRLTVL.

This chain joins TRBV11-2 and TRBJ2-5; 16 bases line up with TRBD2. In germline, CDR1 is SGHAT, CDR2 FQNNGV. The CDR3 covers 15 residues. V shed 5 bases, J shed 11 bases, and the junction held 8 bases outside the gene matches. CDR3 nucleotides: TGTGCCAGCAGCCTTACAGGGACTAGCGGGAGGGGGCAGTACTTC. Residues: CASSLTGTSGRGQYF.

V is TRBV7-9 and J is TRBJ2-3; D perhaps matches TRBD1 (6 bases). The CDR3 is made up of 16 amino acids. Germline V gene lookup returns CDR1 SEHNR and CDR2 FQNEAQ (reference sequence). V was clipped by 3 bases and J by 0 bases, with 13 bases between them. This CDR3 reads CASSFSGTTSTDTQYF. The CDR3 DNA is TGTGCCAGCAGCTTCTCCGGGACAACGAGCACAGATACGCAGTATTTT.

This chain joins TRBV7-8 and TRBJ2-5, with TRBD2 matching 11 bases. The CDR3 runs 16 residues. Germline-derived CDR1 and CDR2 are SGHVS and FQNEAQ. V was clipped by 3 bases and J by 5 bases; unmatched bases: 8. The CDR3 sequence: CASSLLSGRALETQYF. In DNA, the CDR3 is TGTGCCAGCAGCTTGCTTAGCGGGAGGGCCCTGGAGACCCAGTACTTC.

The gene calls are TRBV4-1 and TRBJ2-1, with D possibly being TRBD2 (5 bases). Germline V gives CDR1 MGHRA, CDR2 YSYEKL. Trimming shortened V by 0 bases and J by 6 bases, and 12 bases separated the two germline ends. This CDR3 comprises 15 residues. The CDR3 region is CASSQDPTRGNEQFF. The CDR3 nucleotides read TGCGCCAGCAGCCAAGATCCCACTAGAGGCAATGAGCAGTTCTTC.

This clone was counted a single time. The gene calls are TRBV13 and TRBJ2-1; D remains unclear. CDR3 length equals 14 residues. Per germline, CDR1 PRHDT and CDR2 FYEKMQ (reference sequence). Trimming shortened V by 2 bases and J by 1 base, and 6 bases separated the two germline ends. In DNA, the CDR3 is TGTGCCAGCAGCTTATTTAGTTCCTACAATGAGCAGTTCTTC. Translated: CASSLFSSYNEQFF.

V usage is TRBV4-3 and J usage is TRBJ1-1; 10 nucleotides line up with TRBD1. Germline CDR1 LGHNA, CDR2 YSLEER. This CDR3 region has 14 residues. With 4 bases clipped from V and 5 bases from J, the junction kept 4 bases outside the gene matches. Here the CDR3 reads CASSPGQGWTEAFF. DNA for the CDR3: TGCGCCAGCAGCCCGGGACAGGGGTGGACTGAAGCTTTCTTT.

V is TRBV27 and J is TRBJ2-5; possibly TRBD1 for D (5 bases). Germline values: CDR1 MNHEY, CDR2 SMNVEV (reference sequence). V was cut by 8 bases and J by 5 bases, with 18 bases left in between. The CDR3 spans 14 residues. The CDR3 coding sequence is TGTGCCAGCGAACCCTCGCGTGGGGCTGAGACCCAGTACTTC. Translating it yields CASEPSRGAETQYF.

The chain employs TRBV5-1 and TRBJ2-5; possible D gene TRBD2, 6 bases. TRBJ2-7 explains the end of the DNA better; the J call may be wrong. This CDR3 comprises 13 residues. The V gene's germline CDR1 is SGHRS and CDR2 YFSETQ. The CDR3 is CASSGTSAYEQYF. The CDR3 DNA sequence: TGCGCCAGCAGCGGGACTTCCGCCTACGAGCAGTACTTC.

The chain combines TRBV7-2 with TRBJ2-2, with D possibly being TRBD1 (6 bases). Trimming removed 0 bases at V and 8 bases at J, with 13 bases between. Per germline, CDR1 SGHTA and CDR2 FQGNSA. The CDR3 is 15 residues long. CDR3 region: CASSLAGAGQGELFF. The CDR3 nucleotides are TGTGCCAGCAGCTTAGCGGGGGCAGGGCAAGGGGAGCTGTTTTTT.

This chain joins TRBV19 and TRBJ2-1, with 7 bases identical to TRBD2. Germline V gene sequence: CDR1 LNHDA, CDR2 SQIVND (reference sequence). The CDR3 consists of 17 residues. The V and J ends lost 6 bases and 4 bases, in that order; junction bases with no gene match: 15. In DNA, the CDR3 is TGTGCCAGTAGCGGGCTCGGGCTAGCGGACTATTACAATGAGCAGTTCTTC. This codes for CASSGLGLADYYNEQFF.

This chain uses TRBV5-1 with TRBJ1-2, with D perhaps matching TRBD1 (5 bases). The CDR3 totals 15 residues. From germline, CDR1 is SGHRS and CDR2 YFSETQ. Trimming removed 4 bases from V and 4 bases from J, with 17 bases in between. The CDR3 is CASSPSGAGTYGYTF. The CDR3 nucleotides are TGCGCCAGCAGCCCAAGCGGGGCAGGGACCTATGGCTACACCTTC.

The chain couples TRBV6-1 to TRBJ2-5; D is possibly TRBD1 (6 bases). CDR3 length: 15 residues. The germline gives CDR1 MNHNS, CDR2 SASEGT. Trimming removed 2 bases at V and 5 bases at J, with 15 bases between. The CDR3 sequence is CASSETGSIRETQYF. CDR3 sequence (DNA): TGTGCCAGCAGTGAAACAGGGTCGATTCGGGAGACCCAGTACTTC.

This clone appeared a few times. The chain employs TRBV29-1 and TRBJ2-1; 8 bases agree with TRBD1. Germline CDR1 and CDR2: SQVTM and ANQGSEA. The CDR3 consists of 11 residues. V dropped 7 bases and J dropped 6; count of bases not matched to a gene: 2. The CDR3 spells CSADRGNEQFF. The DNA for the CDR3 is TGCAGCGCAGACAGGGGCAATGAGCAGTTCTTC.

The gene calls are TRBV10-1 and TRBJ2-7; 9 positions agree with TRBD1. Germline lookup yields CDR1 WNHNN and CDR2 SYGVQD (reference sequence). The CDR3 loop spans 14 amino acids. V gave up 3 bases and J gave up 3 bases; unmatched junction bases: 3. The CDR3 DNA reads as TGCGCCAGCAGTGACCGGGACAGGGTCTACGAGCAGTACTTC. This gives the protein CASSDRDRVYEQYF.

This chain connects TRBV5-1 to TRBJ2-7; D call uncertain. The V gene lost 3 bases and the J gene lost 7 bases, with 8 bases spanning the gap. There are 11 residues in the CDR3. The germline CDR1 and CDR2 sequences are SGHRS and YFSETQ. The DNA for the CDR3 is TGCGCCAGCAGCTACTATTCGGAGCAGTACTTC. Its protein is CASSYYSEQYF.

The J gene is TRBJ2-1, the V gene TRBV28; 14 positions agree with TRBD2. Germline CDR1 MDHEN, CDR2 SYDVKM. V shed 5 bases and J 6 bases; nucleotides not matched to a gene: 3. This CDR3 has 15 amino acids. The CDR3 DNA sequence: TGTGCCAGCAGTCCTGGGACTAGCGGGAGCAATGAGCAGTTCTTC. The encoded protein is CASSPGTSGSNEQFF.

This chain uses TRBV7-9 with TRBJ2-7; 11 bases are shared with TRBD2. Trimming cost V 5 bases and J 0 bases; bases outside gene matches: 3. In germline, CDR1 is SEHNR, CDR2 FQNEAQ (reference sequence). CDR3 length: 15 amino acids. The CDR3 sequence: CASSETSGASYEQYF. The CDR3 region has the DNA TGTGCCAGCAGCGAGACTAGCGGGGCCTCCTACGAGCAGTACTTC.